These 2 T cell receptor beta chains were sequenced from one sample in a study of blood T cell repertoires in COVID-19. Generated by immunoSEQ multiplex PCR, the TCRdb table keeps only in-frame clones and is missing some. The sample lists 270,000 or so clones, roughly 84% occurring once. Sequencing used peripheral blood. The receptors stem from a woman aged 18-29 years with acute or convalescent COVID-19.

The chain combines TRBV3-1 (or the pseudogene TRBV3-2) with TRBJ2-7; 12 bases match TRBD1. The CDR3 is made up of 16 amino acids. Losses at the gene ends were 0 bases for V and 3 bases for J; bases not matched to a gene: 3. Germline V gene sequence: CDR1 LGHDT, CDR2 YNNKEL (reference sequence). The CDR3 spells CASSQEGQGANYEQYF. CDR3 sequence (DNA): TGTGCCAGCAGCCAAGAGGGACAGGGGGCGAACTACGAGCAGTACTTC.

CDR3 residues: CASNEPTGRSYF. CDR3 nucleotide sequence: TGTGCCAGCAACGAACCCACCGGGAGATCGTACTTC. The gene calls are TRBV7-2 and TRBJ2-5, with a tentative D call TRBD2 (6 bases). The CDR3 covers 12 residues. CDR1 is SGHTA and CDR2 is FQGNSA in the germline V gene. The ends were cut back, 7 bases at V and 13 bases at J, with 19 bases in the middle.